The sample holds a few counts of the clone carrying this T cell receptor (beta chain). The antigen remains unidentified. Germline CDR1 SGHTA, CDR2 FQGNSA. The CDR3 loop spans 12 amino acids. Trimming shortened V by 1 base and J by 8 bases, and 9 bases separated the two germline ends. MiXCR, run by TCRdb on the 5' RACE reads, gives a single entry per CDR3 protein. The data hold about 9,100 distinct CDR3 sequences, with over 55% observed a single time. General study results and limits: Tumor-infiltrating Treg TCR alpha and beta sequences overlapped most with tumor naive CD4+ T cells, then blood naive.

The sequence was obtained from a female donor with breast cancer. Material for sequencing was tumor-infiltrating memory CD4+ T cells sorted from the breast tumor. Described subset: memory CD4+ T cells, CD4+CD45RO+CD25-. The chain links TRBV7-2 to TRBJ2-7, with D unresolved. CDR3 sequence: CASSLVPFQQYF. The CDR3 DNA reads as TGTGCCAGCAGCTTAGTGCCGTTCCAGCAGTACTTC.